This T cell receptor (beta chain) was profiled in a study of cytomegalovirus exposure and HLA in healthy donors. Study at large: A prior study identified over 100 million unique TCR beta sequences from 200 million or so T cells.

The V and J ends lost 4 bases and 0 bases, in that order; junction bases with no gene match: 7. The CDR3 contains 16 residues. CDR1 is SEHNR and CDR2 is FQNEAQ in the germline V gene (reference sequence). Whole-study findings and limits: Sequencing had likely introduced a cluster of highly shared sequence variants as an artifact. Evidence from a later analysis indicated that most CMV-associated TCR beta chains looked HLA-restricted.

The PCR made use of 60 Vbeta and 13 Jbeta primers. The data were produced by immunoSEQ multiplex PCR, yet TCRdb's version contains in-frame clones alone and is incomplete. The data hold about 180,000 clones, with 70% to 80% observed a single time. For this clone: What it binds is not known.

The receptor was derived from a man aged 25 to 40 in good health and CMV-seronegative. The V and J genes are TRBV7-9 and TRBJ2-3; 7 bases agree with TRBD2. Sequenced material: PBMCs. Here the CDR3 reads CASSSPSGASTDTQYF. CDR3 nucleotides: TGTGCCAGCAGCTCACCTAGCGGAGCAAGCACAGATACGCAGTATTTT.